The 32 T cell receptor beta chains reported below all come from one sample, sequenced in a study of spatial heterogeneity in lung cancer. Time point described: sample taken at primary tumor resection. The sequenced material consisted of unsorted whole RNA from tumor, nontumor lung or frozen PBMC. One entry per CDR3 protein, called by TCRdb with MiXCR from the 5' RACE reads. The profile shows 13,000 or so distinct CDR3 sequences, 3.9% of them singletons. This specimen consisted of PBMCs, obtained at surgery. These receptors came from a male donor with early-stage non-small cell lung cancer.

This clonotype was seen repeatedly, ten times or more. This beta chain is a stray sequence in a library constructed for alpha chains; its clone size is not meaningful. The rearrangement joins TRBV21-1 to TRBJ2-3; TRBD1 was called by the table and not checked on the DNA. TRBV21-1 is a pseudogene. The CDR3 runs 16 residues. The CDR3 sequence is CASSKRDRGLADTQYF. Written as DNA, the CDR3 is TGTGCCAGCAGCAAACGGGACAGGGGCTTGGCAGATACGCAGTATTTT.

This clonotype was seen a few times. Because this beta chain is a stray read in a library intended to capture alpha chains, its abundance should not be given much weight. This chain links TRBV6-1 with TRBJ2-3; D is unresolved. The CDR3 has 15 residues. V was pared by 7 bases and J by 1 base, with 15 bases between. The germline V gene encodes CDR1 MNHNS and CDR2 SASEGT. The CDR3: CASNEWGMGTDTQYF. For the CDR3, the DNA is TGTGCCAGCAACGAATGGGGTATGGGCACAGATACGCAGTATTTT.

This clonotype was detected ten times or more. With the library built for alpha chains, this beta chain is off target and its frequency is not meaningful. The V and J genes are TRBV5-1 and TRBJ2-5, with 7 bases that match TRBD2. CDR3 length equals 14 residues. The V gene's germline CDR1 is SGHRS and CDR2 YFSETQ. V lost 1 base and J lost 3; bases outside the gene matches: 3. For the CDR3, the DNA is TGCGCCAGCAGCTTGTGGCTAGCGGAAGAGACCCAGTACTTC. The encoded protein is CASSLWLAEETQYF.

In this sample, this clonotype turned up many times. This beta chain came through as a stray read in a library set up for alpha chains, and its size says little. The gene calls are TRBV6-5 and TRBJ2-7, with TRBD1 matching 9 bases. The V and J ends lost 6 bases and 2 bases, in that order; junction bases with no gene match: 2. CDR3 size: 13 residues. From germline, CDR1 is MNHEY and CDR2 SVGAGI. The CDR3 DNA follows: TGTGCCAGCAGCCGGGACAGGGCCTACGAGCAGTACTTC. Encoded protein: CASSRDRAYEQYF.

In this sample, this clonotype turned up many times. Being off target in a library aimed at alpha chains, this beta chain has a size of little meaning. V is TRBV7-9 and J is TRBJ2-7, with D uncertain. CDR1 is SEHNR, CDR2 FQNEAQ, per germline (reference sequence). There are 13 residues in the CDR3. V was pared by 4 bases and J by 2 bases, with 9 bases between. The chain's CDR3 is CASSSRGTYEQYF. CDR3 DNA: TGTGCCAGCAGCTCGCGCGGTACCTACGAGCAGTACTTC.

The sample holds many counts of this clonotype. A library prepared for alpha chains yielded this beta chain as an off-target read; its size is of little meaning. V gene TRBV18 combines with J gene TRBJ2-1, with D perhaps TRBD1 (5 bases). V lost 3 bases, J lost 0 bases, and 18 bases lay in between. Germline V gene lookup returns CDR1 KGHSH and CDR2 LQKENI. This CDR3 comprises 18 residues. CDR3 nucleotides: TGTGCCAGCTCACCGGCCAGGGATCCCAAGCCCTCCTACAATGAGCAGTTCTTC. Encoded protein: CASSPARDPKPSYNEQFF.

In its sample, this clonotype was seen many times. In a library made to pick up alpha chains, this beta chain is a stray read with a size that means little. CDR3 coding DNA: TGTGCCAGTAGCCTTTCAGGAAAAACTGAAGCTTTCTTT. Its protein is CASSLSGKTEAFF. The chain carries TRBV19 and TRBJ1-1; D not resolved. Trimming removed 6 bases at V and 5 bases at J, with 13 bases between. Germline V gene sequence: CDR1 LNHDA, CDR2 SQIVND (reference sequence). CDR3 length: 13 residues.

This clonotype was seen repeatedly, ten times or more. A library prepared for alpha chains yielded this beta chain as an off-target read; its size is of little meaning. The rearrangement joins TRBV9 to TRBJ2-1; the match to TRBD2 covers 8 bases. V was clipped by 3 bases and J by 4 bases; unmatched bases: 3. The CDR3 is 14 amino acids. Germline V lookup: CDR1 SGDLS, CDR2 YYNGEE. The CDR3 DNA sequence: TGTGCCAGCAGCGCCACTAGCGGTTACAATGAGCAGTTCTTC. It encodes CASSATSGYNEQFF.

In regard to this clonotype: This beta chain was picked up by a library intended for alpha chains and is off target, so its count carries little meaning. The J gene is TRBJ1-5, the V gene TRBV6-2 or TRBV6-3, with 7 bases that match TRBD1. V shed 5 bases and J 0 bases; nucleotides not matched to a gene: 10. The CDR3 extends over 17 amino acids. The germline V gene has CDR1 MNHEY and CDR2 SVGEGT. CDR3 protein: CASSPTGLAYSNQPQHF. The CDR3 region has the DNA TGTGCCAGCAGTCCGACAGGGCTCGCTTATAGCAATCAGCCCCAGCATTTT.

This clonotype was seen many times. This beta chain is an off-target read within a library intended for alpha chains, so its frequency means little. The DNA for the CDR3 is TGTGCCAGCAGTTACAGGGGAGGCCAGCCCCAGCATTTT. Protein: CASSYRGGQPQHF. The rearrangement joins TRBV28 to TRBJ1-5; 7 bases are shared with TRBD1. V shed 4 bases, J shed 7 bases, and the junction held 4 bases outside the gene matches. The length of the CDR3 is 13 residues. CDR1 is MDHEN and CDR2 is SYDVKM in the germline V gene.

This clonotype was observed many times. A library prepared for alpha chains yielded this beta chain as an off-target read; its size is of little meaning. The J gene is TRBJ2-5, the V gene TRBV3-1; 7 positions agree with TRBD2. This CDR3 is 14 amino acids long. After removal of 6 bases from V and 9 bases from J, the junction contained 13 bases not matched to a gene. Germline CDR1 and CDR2: LGHDT and YNNKEL (reference sequence). The CDR3 DNA reads TGTGCCAGCAGTCCTGAGCGGGGCCGCCGGGCCCAGTACTTC. Amino acid sequence: CASSPERGRRAQYF.

This clonotype has a handful of counts. Being off target in a library aimed at alpha chains, this beta chain has a size of little meaning. V and J are TRBV5-6 and TRBJ2-7, with TRBD2 matching 13 bases. Germline-derived CDR1 and CDR2 are SGHDT and YYEEEE. J lost 7 bases, V lost 3 bases, and 4 bases had no gene match. The length of the CDR3 is 14 residues. The CDR3 reads CASSSGLAGDEQYF. CDR3 nucleotides: TGTGCCAGCAGCTCCGGACTAGCGGGAGATGAGCAGTACTTC.

This clonotype was seen at least ten times. As an off-target read in a library built for alpha chains, this beta chain has a frequency of little significance. The genes are TRBV4-2 and TRBJ1-2; 8 bases line up with TRBD1. Germline V gene data show CDR1 as LGHNA and CDR2 as YNFKEQ. The CDR3 covers 16 residues. V shed 3 bases and J 7 bases; nucleotides not matched to a gene: 13. CDR3 sequence (DNA): TGTGCCAGCAGCCACCTCGGGCAGGGGGCGATGGGTGGCTACACCTTC. This codes for CASSHLGQGAMGGYTF.

This clonotype was seen ten or more times. The library was designed around alpha chains, so this beta chain is a stray read whose abundance carries little weight. This chain connects TRBV20-1 to TRBJ2-1; D call uncertain. The length of the CDR3 is 16 residues. CDR1 is DFQATT and CDR2 is SNEGSKA in the germline V gene (reference sequence). Between the trimmed V and J ends, which lost 0 bases and 3 bases, there was a span of 15 bases. For the CDR3, the DNA is TGCAGTGCTAGAGATTCAGGACGGAGCCACTACAATGAGCAGTTCTTC. Protein: CSARDSGRSHYNEQFF.

This clonotype was counted ten times or more. This beta chain slipped into a library made for alpha chains as a stray read, so its size is not meaningful. This sequence joins TRBV23-1 and TRBJ2-5, with D possibly TRBD2 on 6 matching bases. TRBV23-1 is an open reading frame whose function is uncertain. The CDR3 covers 20 residues. Trimming shortened V by 2 bases and J by 0 bases, and 25 bases separated the two germline ends. The CDR3 loop reads CASSQRPAGKTHPYQETQYF. The CDR3 nucleotides are TGCGCCAGCAGTCAAAGGCCGGCGGGGAAAACTCATCCGTACCAAGAGACCCAGTACTTC.

This clonotype was detected ten times or more. This beta chain was picked up by a library intended for alpha chains and is off target, so its count carries little meaning. V and J are TRBV6-5 and TRBJ2-7; 11 nucleotides line up with TRBD1. With V trimmed by 4 bases and J by 5 bases, 4 bases remained unmatched. Germline lookup yields CDR1 MNHEY and CDR2 SVGAGI. The CDR3 is 14 residues long. CDR3 sequence reads: CASSSGQGGNEQYF. The CDR3, as DNA: TGTGCCAGCAGTTCGGGACAGGGGGGCAACGAGCAGTACTTC.

A note on this clonotype: The size of this beta chain means little, since it is a stray read in a library made for alpha chains. This sequence joins TRBV18 and TRBJ2-1; the D gene is possibly TRBD2 (6 bases). The V end lost 2 bases, the J end lost 3 bases, and 8 bases lay between the germline ends. There are 14 residues in the CDR3. CDR1 is KGHSH and CDR2 is LQKENI in the germline V gene. The CDR3 DNA follows: TGTGCCAGCTCACCAAGGAGGGACTACAATGAGCAGTTCTTC. It translates to CASSPRRDYNEQFF.

Many counts were recorded for this clonotype. In a library made to pick up alpha chains, this beta chain is a stray read with a size that means little. The chain links TRBV5-4 to TRBJ2-3; 12 bases fit TRBD2. J gave up 6 bases and V 4 bases, and 9 bases lay outside the gene matches. The CDR3 is 16 residues long. CDR1 is SGHNT, CDR2 YYREEE, per germline (reference sequence). CDR3 sequence (DNA): TGTGCCAGCAGCGATCGACTAGCGGGAGCCCCCGATACGCAGTATTTT. It is translated as CASSDRLAGAPDTQYF.

In its sample, this clonotype was seen many times. This beta chain is a stray sequence in a library constructed for alpha chains; its clone size is not meaningful. The chain is built from TRBV10-3 and TRBJ2-7; 7 bases fit TRBD2. Germline assignment: CDR1 ENHRY and CDR2 SYGVKD. The junction had 11 bases not matched to a gene; V was cut back by 6 bases and J by 6 bases. This CDR3 contains 14 residues. CDR3 nucleotides: TGTGCCATCAGACCCGGGACTACTCTGGTCGAGCAGTACTTC. It is translated as CAIRPGTTLVEQYF.

This clonotype was counted ten times or more. The library was prepared for alpha chains; this beta chain is a stray read, so its frequency means little. The rearrangement joins TRBV29-1 to TRBJ2-5; D perhaps matches TRBD2 (7 bases). The V gene lost 7 bases and the J gene lost 7 bases, with 13 bases spanning the gap. Germline V gene lookup returns CDR1 SQVTM and CDR2 ANQGSEA. The CDR3 consists of 11 residues. CDR3 residues: CSAGGGPTQYF. In DNA form, the CDR3 reads TGCAGCGCTGGGGGGGGGCCGACCCAGTACTTC. Complete variable domain (other parts from reference TRBV29-1 and TRBJ2-5): SAVISQKPSRDICQRGTSLTIQCQVDSQVTMMFWYRQQPGQSLTLIATANQGSEATYESGFVIDKFPISRPNLTFSTLTVSNMSPEDSSIYLCSAGGGPTQYFGPGTRLLVL.

In this sample, this clonotype turned up many times. The library was prepared for alpha chains; this beta chain is a stray read, so its frequency means little. J is TRBJ1-1 and V is TRBV5-6, with 7 bases identical to TRBD1. After removal of 6 bases from V and 3 bases from J, the junction contained 11 bases not matched to a gene. Per germline, CDR1 SGHDT and CDR2 YYEEEE. The length of the CDR3 is 15 residues. CDR3: CASTMGQPYDTEAFF. The CDR3, as DNA: TGTGCCAGCACCATGGGACAGCCGTATGACACTGAAGCTTTCTTT.

This clonotype turned up a few times. Little can be read into the size of this beta chain, an off-target read in a library designed for alpha chains. The chain couples TRBV25-1 to TRBJ2-7; D is uncertain. V lost 2 bases to trimming and J lost 4 bases, with 9 bases between them. Per germline, CDR1 MGHDK and CDR2 SYGVNS. CDR3 length: 13 residues. The CDR3 protein is CASSEQLFYEQYF. CDR3 nucleotide sequence: TGTGCCAGCAGTGAACAGCTCTTTTACGAGCAGTACTTC.

This clonotype was observed a few times. This may be a read error: a much more frequent sequence differs by one nucleotide. The library was designed around alpha chains, so this beta chain is a stray read whose abundance carries little weight. The V gene is TRBV30, the J gene TRBJ2-1; D remains unclear. The CDR3 is 12 amino acids. From germline, CDR1 is GTSNPN and CDR2 SVGIG (reference sequence). The CDR3 region has the DNA TGTGTCTGGCTTCCTCCTGGCAATGAGCAGTTCTTC. Translation: CVWLPPGNEQFF.

This clonotype was picked up many times. Because the library targeted alpha chains, this beta chain is an off-target read whose size means little. This chain links TRBV20-1 with TRBJ2-7; TRBD2 agrees at 9 bases. There are 15 residues in the CDR3. V gave up 0 bases and J gave up 1 base; unmatched junction bases: 4. The germline CDR1 and CDR2 sequences are DFQATT and SNEGSKA (reference sequence). CDR3 nucleotide sequence: TGCAGTGCTAGAGATCCTAGCGGGGCTTCCTACGAGCAGTACTTC. This encodes CSARDPSGASYEQYF.

This clonotype was recorded many times. The library was prepared for alpha chains; this beta chain is a stray read, so its frequency means little. The genes are TRBV21-1 and TRBJ1-4. TRBV21-1 is a pseudogene. There are 13 residues in the CDR3. The CDR3 loop is CASRLKKRWKLFF. The CDR3 nucleotides read TGTGCCAGCAGACTTAAGAAGAGGTGGAAACTGTTTTTT.

This clonotype occurred many times. The library was built for alpha chains, so this beta chain is an off-target read and its size means little. The V call is TRBV7-9, the J call TRBJ2-2; possible D gene TRBD2, 6 bases. From germline, CDR1 is SEHNR and CDR2 FQNEAQ (reference sequence). V shed 0 bases and J shed 4 bases, with 6 bases lying between them. CDR3 length: 14 amino acids. The CDR3, as DNA: TGTGCCAGCAGCTTAGCCGGGAGCACCGGGGAGCTGTTTTTT. It encodes CASSLAGSTGELFF.

There are many counts of this clonotype. This beta chain lies outside the target of a library built for alpha chains; its clone size means little. The chain has TRBV29-1 and TRBJ2-2; D call uncertain. From germline, CDR1 is SQVTM and CDR2 ANQGSEA. V was trimmed by 0 bases and J by 0 bases, leaving 8 bases between them. The CDR3 totals 15 residues. For the CDR3, the DNA is TGCAGCGTTGAAGAGTACGACTCGAACACCGGGGAGCTGTTTTTT. Translation: CSVEEYDSNTGELFF.

Many counts were recorded for this clonotype. Being off target in a library aimed at alpha chains, this beta chain has a size of little meaning. The chain uses TRBV18 and TRBJ2-3; D could derive from TRBD1 or TRBD2 (5 bases each). Germline V CDR1 and CDR2: KGHSH, LQKENI. The CDR3 covers 16 residues. Trimming removed 2 bases from V and 5 bases from J, with 17 bases in between. The CDR3 DNA reads as TGTGCCAGCTCACCAGGGACGGCCGGATGGGGAGATACGCAGTATTTT. This gives the protein CASSPGTAGWGDTQYF.

This clonotype was detected ten times or more. The library was prepared for alpha chains; this beta chain is a stray read, so its frequency means little. The V call is TRBV6-6, the J call TRBJ2-7, with 7 nucleotides matching TRBD1. This CDR3 is 13 amino acids long. CDR1 MNHNY and CDR2 SVGAGI come from the germline V gene (reference sequence). The V gene end was trimmed by 5 bases and the J gene end by 2 bases; junction bases not matched to a gene: 3. CDR3 in amino acids: CASSPTGPYEQYF. DNA for the CDR3: TGTGCCAGCAGTCCGACAGGGCCCTACGAGCAGTACTTC.

This clonotype occurred many times. Within a library made for alpha chains, this beta chain is off target, and its count is uninformative. This rearrangement joins TRBV20-1 to TRBJ2-7; TRBD1 agrees at 9 bases. There are 14 residues in the CDR3. Trimming at V came to 4 bases and at J to 0 bases, leaving 4 bases not matched to a gene. Germline V lookup: CDR1 DFQATT, CDR2 SNEGSKA (reference sequence). CDR3 DNA sequence: TGCAGTGCTACCCGGGACAGGGACTCCTACGAGCAGTACTTC. Translation: CSATRDRDSYEQYF.

This clonotype was recorded many times. Found in a library prepared for alpha chains, this beta chain is an off-target read, and its abundance has little meaning. The chain carries TRBV28 and TRBJ1-6; D is perhaps TRBD1 (5 bases). The ends were cut back, 2 bases at V and 10 bases at J, with 15 bases in the middle. Germline assignment: CDR1 MDHEN and CDR2 SYDVKM. There are 15 residues in the CDR3. The CDR3 DNA reads TGTGCCAGCAGTTTAGGGGGGAATCGGCCGTCACCCCTCCACTTT. Its translation: CASSLGGNRPSPLHF.

In this sample, this clonotype turned up a few times. Little can be read into the size of this beta chain, an off-target read in a library designed for alpha chains. CDR3 DNA: TGTGCCACCAGTGATTTCCTGGGAGATGAGCAGTTCTTC. Translating gives CATSDFLGDEQFF. V usage is TRBV24-1 and J usage is TRBJ2-1; D possibly corresponds to TRBD2 (5 bases). The CDR3 is 13 amino acids. CDR1 is KGHDR, CDR2 SFDVKD, per germline. V lost 1 base to trimming and J lost 8 bases, with 8 bases between them.